This TCR beta chain was recorded in a study of CD8 T cells in ankylosing spondylitis. Trimming removed 2 bases at V and 5 bases at J, with 6 bases between. Germline-derived CDR1 and CDR2 are MNHNY and SVGAGI (reference sequence). This CDR3 has 12 residues. It was by quantitative 5'-RACE with molecular barcodes that TCR beta libraries were made. One entry per CDR3 protein results from TCRdb running MiXCR on the 5' RACE reads. There are about 36,000 distinct CDR3 sequences in the sample; over 5.5% occur only once, and less than 15% lies in the top ten. This clonotype showed up many times. The antigen remains undetermined. The study, taken as a whole, reports: A motif of eight highly homologous TCR beta variants was seen as apparently characteristic of ankylosing spondylitis blood. There was reportedly significant enrichment of clones that were disease-linked in matched ankylosing spondylitis synovial fluid.

The material sequenced was blood, either unsorted or a sorted T cell fraction (not recorded which). The chain recombines TRBV6-6 with TRBJ1-1, with unresolved D. This receptor was taken from a male donor with ankylosing spondylitis or in good health (not recorded which). The CDR3 sequence is CASSYTGTEAFF. Here the CDR3 DNA reads TGTGCCAGCAGTTACACGGGGACTGAAGCTTTCTTT.